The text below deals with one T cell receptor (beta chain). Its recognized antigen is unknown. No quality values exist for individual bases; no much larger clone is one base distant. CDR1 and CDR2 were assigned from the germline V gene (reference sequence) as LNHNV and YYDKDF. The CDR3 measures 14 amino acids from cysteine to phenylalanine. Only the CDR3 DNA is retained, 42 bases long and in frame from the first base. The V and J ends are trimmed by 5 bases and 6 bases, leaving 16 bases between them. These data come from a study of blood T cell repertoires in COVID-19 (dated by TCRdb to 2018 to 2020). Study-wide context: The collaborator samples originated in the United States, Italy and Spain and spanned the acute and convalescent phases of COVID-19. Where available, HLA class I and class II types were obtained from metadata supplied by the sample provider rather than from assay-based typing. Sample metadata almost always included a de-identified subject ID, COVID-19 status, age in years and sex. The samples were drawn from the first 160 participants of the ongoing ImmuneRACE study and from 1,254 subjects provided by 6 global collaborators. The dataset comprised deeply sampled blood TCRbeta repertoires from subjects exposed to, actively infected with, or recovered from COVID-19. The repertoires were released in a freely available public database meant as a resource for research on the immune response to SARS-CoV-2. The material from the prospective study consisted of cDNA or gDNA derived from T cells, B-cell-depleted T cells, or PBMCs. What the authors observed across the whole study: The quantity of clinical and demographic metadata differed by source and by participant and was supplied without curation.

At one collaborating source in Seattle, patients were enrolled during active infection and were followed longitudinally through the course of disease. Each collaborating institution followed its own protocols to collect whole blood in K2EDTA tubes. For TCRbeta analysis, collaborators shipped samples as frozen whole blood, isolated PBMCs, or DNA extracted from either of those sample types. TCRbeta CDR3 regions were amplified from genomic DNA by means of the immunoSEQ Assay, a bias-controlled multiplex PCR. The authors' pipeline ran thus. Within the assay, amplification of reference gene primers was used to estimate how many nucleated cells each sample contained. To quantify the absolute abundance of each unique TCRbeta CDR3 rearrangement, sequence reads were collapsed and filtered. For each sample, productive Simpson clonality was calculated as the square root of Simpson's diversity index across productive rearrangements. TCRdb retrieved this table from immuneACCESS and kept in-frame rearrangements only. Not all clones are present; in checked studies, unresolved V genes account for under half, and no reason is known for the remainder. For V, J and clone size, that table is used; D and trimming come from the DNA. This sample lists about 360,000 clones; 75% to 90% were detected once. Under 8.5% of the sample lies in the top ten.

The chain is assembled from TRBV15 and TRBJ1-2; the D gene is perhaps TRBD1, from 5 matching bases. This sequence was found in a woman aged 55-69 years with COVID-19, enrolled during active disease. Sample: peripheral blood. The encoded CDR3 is CATSAPGEVDGYTF. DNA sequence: TGTGCCACCAGCGCCCCGGGGGAGGTAGATGGCTACACCTTC.